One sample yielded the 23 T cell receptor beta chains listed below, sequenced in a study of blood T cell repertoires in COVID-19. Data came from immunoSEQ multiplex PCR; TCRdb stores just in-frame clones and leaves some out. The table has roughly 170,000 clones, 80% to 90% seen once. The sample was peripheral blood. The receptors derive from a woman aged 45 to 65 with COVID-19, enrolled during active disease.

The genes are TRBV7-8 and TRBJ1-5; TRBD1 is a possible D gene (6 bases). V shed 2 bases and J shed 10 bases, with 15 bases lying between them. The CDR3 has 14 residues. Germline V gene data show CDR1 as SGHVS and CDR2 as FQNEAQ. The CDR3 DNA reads TGTGCCAGCAGCTTATGGTCAGGGGATAGTCCCCAGCATTTT. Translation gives CASSLWSGDSPQHF.

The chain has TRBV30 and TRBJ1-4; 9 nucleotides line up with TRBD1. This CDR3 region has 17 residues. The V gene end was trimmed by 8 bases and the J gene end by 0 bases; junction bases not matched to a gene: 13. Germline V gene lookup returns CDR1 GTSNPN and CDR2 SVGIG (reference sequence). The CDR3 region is CAGGLGQGRATNEKLFF. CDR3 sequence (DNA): TGTGCCGGGGGCCTCGGACAGGGGCGTGCAACTAATGAAAAACTGTTTTTT.

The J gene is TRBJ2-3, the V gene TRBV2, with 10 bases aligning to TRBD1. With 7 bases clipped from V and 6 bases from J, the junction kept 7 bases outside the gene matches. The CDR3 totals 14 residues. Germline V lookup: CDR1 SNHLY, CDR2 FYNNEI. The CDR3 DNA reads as TGTGCCAGCAAATCGGGACAGGGGATGGATACGCAGTATTTT. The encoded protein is CASKSGQGMDTQYF.

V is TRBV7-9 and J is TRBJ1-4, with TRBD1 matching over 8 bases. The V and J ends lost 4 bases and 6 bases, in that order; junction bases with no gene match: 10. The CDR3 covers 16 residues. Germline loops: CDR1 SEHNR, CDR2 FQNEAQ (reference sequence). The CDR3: CASSWSQGASHEKLFF. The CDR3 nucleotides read TGTGCCAGCAGCTGGTCGCAGGGGGCGAGTCATGAAAAACTGTTTTTT.

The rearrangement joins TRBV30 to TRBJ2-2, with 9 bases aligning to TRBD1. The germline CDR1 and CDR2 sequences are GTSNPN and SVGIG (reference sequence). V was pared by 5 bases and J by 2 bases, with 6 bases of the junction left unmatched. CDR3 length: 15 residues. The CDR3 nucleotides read TGTGCCTGGCGGAACAGGGGGCGCAACACCGGGGAGCTGTTTTTT. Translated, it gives CAWRNRGRNTGELFF.

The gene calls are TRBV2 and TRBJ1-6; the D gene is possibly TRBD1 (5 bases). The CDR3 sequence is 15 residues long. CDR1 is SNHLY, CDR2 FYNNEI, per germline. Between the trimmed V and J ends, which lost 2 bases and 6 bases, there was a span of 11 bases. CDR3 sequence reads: CASSEQGGRNSPLHF. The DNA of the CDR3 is TGTGCCAGCAGTGAACAGGGAGGGCGTAATTCACCCCTCCACTTT. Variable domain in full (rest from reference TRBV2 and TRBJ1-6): EPEVTQTPSHQVTQMGQEVILRCVPISNHLYFYWYRQILGQKVEFLVSFYNNEISEKSEIFDDQFSVERPDGSNFTLKIRSTKLEDSAMYFCASSEQGGRNSPLHFGNGTRLTVT.

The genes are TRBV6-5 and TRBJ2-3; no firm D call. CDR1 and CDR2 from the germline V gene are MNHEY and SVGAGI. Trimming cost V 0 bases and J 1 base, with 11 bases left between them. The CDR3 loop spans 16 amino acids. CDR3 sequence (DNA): TGTGCCAGCAGTTACTCCCGCGCCGCGGGCACAGATACGCAGTATTTT. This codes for CASSYSRAAGTDTQYF.

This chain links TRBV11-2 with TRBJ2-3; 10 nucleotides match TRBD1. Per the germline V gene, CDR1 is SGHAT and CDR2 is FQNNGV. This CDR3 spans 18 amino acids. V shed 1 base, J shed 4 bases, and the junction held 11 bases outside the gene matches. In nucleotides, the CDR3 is TGTGCCAGCAGCTTAGCAGGGACAGGGGCTTGGGTTTCAGATACGCAGTATTTT. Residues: CASSLAGTGAWVSDTQYF.

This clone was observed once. The CDR3 loop is CASSQDWRDRVDGEQFF. The DNA of the CDR3 is TGTGCCAGCAGCCAAGATTGGAGAGACAGGGTCGATGGTGAGCAGTTCTTC. The chain has TRBV3-1 (or the pseudogene TRBV3-2) and TRBJ2-1, with 7 positions matching TRBD1. This CDR3 contains 17 residues. Germline V gene data show CDR1 as LGHDT and CDR2 as YNNKEL (reference sequence). V dropped 0 bases and J dropped 9; count of bases not matched to a gene: 14.

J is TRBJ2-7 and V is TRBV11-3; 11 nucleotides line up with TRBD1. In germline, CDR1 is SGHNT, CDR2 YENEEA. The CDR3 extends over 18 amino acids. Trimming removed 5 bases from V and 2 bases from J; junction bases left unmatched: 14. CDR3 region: CASSPGGQGGDRAYEQYF. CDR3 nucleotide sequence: TGTGCCAGCAGCCCAGGGGGACAGGGGGGCGATAGGGCCTACGAGCAGTACTTC.

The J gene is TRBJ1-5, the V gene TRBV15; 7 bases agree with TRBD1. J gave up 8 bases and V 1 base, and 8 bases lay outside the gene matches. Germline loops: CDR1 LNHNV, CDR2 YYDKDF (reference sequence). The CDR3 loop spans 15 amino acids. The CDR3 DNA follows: TGTGCCACCAGCAGAGGAGAAGGGGGCTCGGAGCCCCAGCATTTT. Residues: CATSRGEGGSEPQHF.

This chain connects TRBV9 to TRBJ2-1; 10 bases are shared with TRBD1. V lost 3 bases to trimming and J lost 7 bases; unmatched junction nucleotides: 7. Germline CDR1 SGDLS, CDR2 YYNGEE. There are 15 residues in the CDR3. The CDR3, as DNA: TGTGCCAGCAGCGCGTCCGGGACAGGGGTGAATGAGCAGTTCTTC. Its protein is CASSASGTGVNEQFF.

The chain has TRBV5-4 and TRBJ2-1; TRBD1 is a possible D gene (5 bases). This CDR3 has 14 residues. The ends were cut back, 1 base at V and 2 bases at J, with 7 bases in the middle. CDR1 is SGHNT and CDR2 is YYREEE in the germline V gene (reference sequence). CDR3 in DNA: TGTGCCAGCAGCTTGACAGGTGCCTACAATGAGCAGTTCTTC. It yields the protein CASSLTGAYNEQFF.

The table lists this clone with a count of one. This CDR3 reads CASSVEGGGAIETQYF. CDR3 DNA sequence: TGTGCCAGCAGCGTAGAAGGCGGGGGGGCCATTGAGACCCAGTACTTC. V gene TRBV9 combines with J gene TRBJ2-5; 9 bases agree with TRBD2. J was trimmed by 5 bases and V by 0 bases; bases with no gene match: 8. The germline CDR1 and CDR2 sequences are SGDLS and YYNGEE. The CDR3 extends over 16 amino acids.

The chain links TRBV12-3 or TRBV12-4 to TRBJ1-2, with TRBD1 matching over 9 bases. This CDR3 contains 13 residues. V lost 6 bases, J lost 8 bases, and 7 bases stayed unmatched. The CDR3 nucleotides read TGTGCCAGCAGCTTAAACAGGGGGCTCGGCTACACCTTC. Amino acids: CASSLNRGLGYTF.

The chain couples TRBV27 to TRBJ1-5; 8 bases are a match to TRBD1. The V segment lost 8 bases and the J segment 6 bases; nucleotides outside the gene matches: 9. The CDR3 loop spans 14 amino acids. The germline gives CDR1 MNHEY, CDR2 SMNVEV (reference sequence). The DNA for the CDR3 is TGTGCCAGCGCGAGTGGACAGGGTAGTCAGCCCCAGCATTTT. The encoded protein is CASASGQGSQPQHF.

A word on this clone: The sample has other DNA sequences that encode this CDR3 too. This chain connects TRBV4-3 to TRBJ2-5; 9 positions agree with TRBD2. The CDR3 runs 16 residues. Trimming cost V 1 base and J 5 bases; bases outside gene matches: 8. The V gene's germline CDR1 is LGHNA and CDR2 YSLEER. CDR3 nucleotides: TGCGCCAGCAGCCAAGGCTTGGCGGGGGGGCGGGAGACCCAGTACTTC. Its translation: CASSQGLAGGRETQYF.

This chain's CDR3 is CASQPGHSTGELFF. Here the CDR3 DNA reads TGTGCCAGTCAACCGGGACACAGCACCGGGGAGCTGTTTTTT. The gene calls are TRBV19 and TRBJ2-2; possible D gene TRBD1, 6 bases. Germline-derived CDR1 and CDR2 are LNHDA and SQIVND (reference sequence). The V gene lost 8 bases and the J gene lost 4 bases, with 14 bases spanning the gap. This CDR3 has 14 residues.

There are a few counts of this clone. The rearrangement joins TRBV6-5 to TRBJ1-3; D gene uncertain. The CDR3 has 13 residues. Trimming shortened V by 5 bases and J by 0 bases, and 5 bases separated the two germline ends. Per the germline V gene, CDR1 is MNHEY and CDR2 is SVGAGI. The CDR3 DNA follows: TGTGCCAGCAGTCGAGCCTCTGGAAACACCATATATTTT. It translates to CASSRASGNTIYF.

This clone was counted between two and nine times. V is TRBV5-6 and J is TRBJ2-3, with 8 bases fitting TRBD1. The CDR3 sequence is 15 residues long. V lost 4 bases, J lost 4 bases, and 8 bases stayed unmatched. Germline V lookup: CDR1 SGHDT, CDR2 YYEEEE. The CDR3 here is CASSLWTGKADTQYF. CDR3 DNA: TGTGCCAGCAGCCTCTGGACAGGGAAGGCAGATACGCAGTATTTT.

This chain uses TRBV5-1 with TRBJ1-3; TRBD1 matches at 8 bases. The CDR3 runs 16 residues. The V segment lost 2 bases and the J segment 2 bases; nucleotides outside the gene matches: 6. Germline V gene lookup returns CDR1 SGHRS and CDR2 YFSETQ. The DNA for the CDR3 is TGCGCCAGCAGCTTCGCAGGGGGCTCAGCTGGAAACACCATATATTTT. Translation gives CASSFAGGSAGNTIYF.

The CDR3 DNA reads as TGTGCCAGCAGTAGTGGACAGCCGGGGGAGACCCAGTACTTC. It yields the protein CASSSGQPGETQYF. This rearrangement joins TRBV6-2 or TRBV6-3 to TRBJ2-5; tentative D call: TRBD1 (6 bases). The CDR3 contains 14 residues. V dropped 5 bases and J dropped 5 bases, with 15 bases sitting between them. The germline CDR1 and CDR2 sequences are MNHEY and SVGEGT.

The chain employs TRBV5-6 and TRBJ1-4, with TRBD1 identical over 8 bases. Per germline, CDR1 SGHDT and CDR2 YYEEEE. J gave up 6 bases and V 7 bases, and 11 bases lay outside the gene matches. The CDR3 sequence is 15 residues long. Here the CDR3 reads CASSSQGALDEKLFF. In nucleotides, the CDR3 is TGTGCCAGCTCATCCCAGGGGGCGCTCGATGAAAAACTGTTTTTT.